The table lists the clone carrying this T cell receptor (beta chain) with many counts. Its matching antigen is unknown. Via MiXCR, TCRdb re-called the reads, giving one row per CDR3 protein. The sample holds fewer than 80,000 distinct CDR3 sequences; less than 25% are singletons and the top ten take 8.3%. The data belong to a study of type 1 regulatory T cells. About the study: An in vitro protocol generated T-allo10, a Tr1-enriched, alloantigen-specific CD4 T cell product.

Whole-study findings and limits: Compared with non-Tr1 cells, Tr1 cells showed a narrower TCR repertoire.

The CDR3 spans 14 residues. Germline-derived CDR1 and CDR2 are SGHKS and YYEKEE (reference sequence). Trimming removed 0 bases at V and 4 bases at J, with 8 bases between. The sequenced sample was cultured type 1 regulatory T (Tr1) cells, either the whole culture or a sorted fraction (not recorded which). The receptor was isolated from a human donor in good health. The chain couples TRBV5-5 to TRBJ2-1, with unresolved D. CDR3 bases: TGTGCCAGCAGCTTGGGAGAAGCATACAATGAGCAGTTCTTC. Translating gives CASSLGEAYNEQFF.